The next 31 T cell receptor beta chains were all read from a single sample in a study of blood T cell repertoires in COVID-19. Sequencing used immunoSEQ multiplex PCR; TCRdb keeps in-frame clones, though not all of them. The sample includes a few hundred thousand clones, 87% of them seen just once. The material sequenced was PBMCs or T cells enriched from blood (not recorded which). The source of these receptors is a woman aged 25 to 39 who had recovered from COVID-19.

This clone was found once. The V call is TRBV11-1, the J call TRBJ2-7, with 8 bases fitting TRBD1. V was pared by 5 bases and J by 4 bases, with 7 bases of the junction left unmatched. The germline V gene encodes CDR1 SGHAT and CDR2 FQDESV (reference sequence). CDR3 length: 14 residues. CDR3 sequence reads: CASSTRTGGYEQYF. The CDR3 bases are TGTGCCAGCAGCACCCGAACAGGGGGATACGAGCAGTACTTC.

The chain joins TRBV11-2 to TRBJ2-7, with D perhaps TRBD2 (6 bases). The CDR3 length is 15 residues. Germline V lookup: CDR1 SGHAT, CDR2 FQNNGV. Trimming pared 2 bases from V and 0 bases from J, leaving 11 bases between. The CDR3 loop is CASSLTGEVSYEQYF. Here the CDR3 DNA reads TGTGCCAGCAGCTTAACGGGAGAAGTCTCCTACGAGCAGTACTTC.

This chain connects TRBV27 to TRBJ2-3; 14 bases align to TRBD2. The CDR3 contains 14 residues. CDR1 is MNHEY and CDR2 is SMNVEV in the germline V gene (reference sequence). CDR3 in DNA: TGTGCAGTCGGGACTAGCGGGAGTGGAGATACGCAGTATTTT. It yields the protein CAVGTSGSGDTQYF.

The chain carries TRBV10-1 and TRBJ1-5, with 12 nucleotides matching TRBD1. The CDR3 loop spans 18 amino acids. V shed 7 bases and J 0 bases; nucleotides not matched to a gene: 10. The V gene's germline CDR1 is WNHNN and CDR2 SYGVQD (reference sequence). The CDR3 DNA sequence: TGCGCCAGCATGGGGGGACAGGGGGCGGAAACTAGCAATCAGCCCCAGCATTTT. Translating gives CASMGGQGAETSNQPQHF.

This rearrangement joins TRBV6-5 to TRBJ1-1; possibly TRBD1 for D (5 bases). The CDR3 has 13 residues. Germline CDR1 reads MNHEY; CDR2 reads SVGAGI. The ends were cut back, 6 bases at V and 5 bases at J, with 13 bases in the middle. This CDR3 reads CASSRGGGTEAFF. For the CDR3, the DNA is TGTGCCAGCAGCCGTGGGGGAGGAACTGAAGCTTTCTTT.

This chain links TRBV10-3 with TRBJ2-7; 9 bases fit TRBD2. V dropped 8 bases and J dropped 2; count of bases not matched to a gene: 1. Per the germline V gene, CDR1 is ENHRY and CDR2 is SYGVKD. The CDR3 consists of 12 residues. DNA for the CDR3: TGTGCCATCGCGGGGGGGGCCTACGAGCAGTACTTC. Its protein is CAIAGGAYEQYF.

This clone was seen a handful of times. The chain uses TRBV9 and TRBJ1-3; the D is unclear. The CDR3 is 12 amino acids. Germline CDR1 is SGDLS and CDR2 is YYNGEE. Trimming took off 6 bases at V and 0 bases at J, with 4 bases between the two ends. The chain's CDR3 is CASTSSGNTIYF. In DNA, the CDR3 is TGTGCCAGCACTTCCTCTGGAAACACCATATATTTT.

CDR3 sequence reads: CASSQKGAGGTEAFF. CDR3 bases: TGCGCCAGCAGCCAAAAGGGGGCCGGAGGGACTGAAGCTTTCTTT. This chain joins TRBV4-1 and TRBJ1-1; 7 bases are shared with TRBD1. CDR1 MGHRA and CDR2 YSYEKL come from the germline V gene. V gave up 2 bases and J gave up 5 bases; unmatched junction bases: 8. The length of the CDR3 is 15 residues.

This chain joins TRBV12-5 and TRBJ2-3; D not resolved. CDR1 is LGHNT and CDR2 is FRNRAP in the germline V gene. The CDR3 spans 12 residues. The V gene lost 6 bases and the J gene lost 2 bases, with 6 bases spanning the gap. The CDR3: CASGTNTDTQYF. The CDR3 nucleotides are TGTGCTAGTGGAACTAACACAGATACGCAGTATTTT.

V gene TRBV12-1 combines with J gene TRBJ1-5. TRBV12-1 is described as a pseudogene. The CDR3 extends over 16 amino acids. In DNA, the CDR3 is TGTGCCAGCAGCCGCGGCTCGGTCTATAGCAATCAGCCCCAGCATTTT. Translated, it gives CASSRGSVYSNQPQHF.

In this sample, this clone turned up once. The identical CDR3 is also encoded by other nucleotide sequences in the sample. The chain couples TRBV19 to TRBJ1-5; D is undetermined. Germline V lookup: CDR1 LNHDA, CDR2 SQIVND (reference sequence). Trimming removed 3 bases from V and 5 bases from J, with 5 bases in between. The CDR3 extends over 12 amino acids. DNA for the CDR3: TGTGCCAGTAGTATCGGAGATCAGCCCCAGCATTTT. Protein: CASSIGDQPQHF.

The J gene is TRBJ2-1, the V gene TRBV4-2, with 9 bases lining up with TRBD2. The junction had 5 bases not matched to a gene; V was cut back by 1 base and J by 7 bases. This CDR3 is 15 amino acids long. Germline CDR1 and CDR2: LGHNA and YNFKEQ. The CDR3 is CASSQVAGERNEQFF. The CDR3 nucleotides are TGTGCCAGCAGCCAAGTAGCGGGAGAACGTAATGAGCAGTTCTTC.

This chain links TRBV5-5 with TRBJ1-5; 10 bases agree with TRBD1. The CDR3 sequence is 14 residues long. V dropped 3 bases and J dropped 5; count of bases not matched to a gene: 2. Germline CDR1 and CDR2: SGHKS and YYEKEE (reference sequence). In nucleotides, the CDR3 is TGTGCCAGCAGCTGGACAGGGGGGGATCAGCCCCAGCATTTT. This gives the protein CASSWTGGDQPQHF.

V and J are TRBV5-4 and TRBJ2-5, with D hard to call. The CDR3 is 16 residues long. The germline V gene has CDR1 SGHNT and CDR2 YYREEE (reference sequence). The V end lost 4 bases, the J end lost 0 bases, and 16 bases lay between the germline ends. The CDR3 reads CASSPSGPQYQETQYF. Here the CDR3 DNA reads TGTGCCAGCAGCCCCTCTGGGCCTCAGTACCAAGAGACCCAGTACTTC. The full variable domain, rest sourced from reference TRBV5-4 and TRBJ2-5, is ETGVTQSPTHLIKTRGQQVTLRCSSQSGHNTVSWYQQALGQGPQFIFQYYREEENGRGNFPPRFSGLQFPNYSSELNVNALELDDSALYLCASSPSGPQYQETQYFGPGTRLLVL.

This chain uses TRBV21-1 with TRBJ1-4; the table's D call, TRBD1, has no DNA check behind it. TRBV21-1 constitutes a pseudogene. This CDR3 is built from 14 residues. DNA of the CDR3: TGTGCCAGCTCCCGACAGGGGAAAAATGAAAAACTGTTTTTT. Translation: CASSRQGKNEKLFF.

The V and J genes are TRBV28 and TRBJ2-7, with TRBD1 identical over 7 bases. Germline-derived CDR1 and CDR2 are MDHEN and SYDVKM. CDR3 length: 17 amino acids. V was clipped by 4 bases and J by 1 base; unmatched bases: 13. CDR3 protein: CASSSRQGGISSYEQYF. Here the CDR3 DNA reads TGTGCCAGCAGTTCCCGACAGGGTGGTATATCGTCCTACGAGCAGTACTTC.

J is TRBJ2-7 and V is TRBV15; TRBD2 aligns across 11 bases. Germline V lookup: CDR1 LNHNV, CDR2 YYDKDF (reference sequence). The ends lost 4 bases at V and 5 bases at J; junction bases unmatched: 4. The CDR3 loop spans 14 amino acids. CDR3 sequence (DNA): TGTGCCACCAGCATAGCGGGGGGGCTCGACGAGCAGTACTTC. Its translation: CATSIAGGLDEQYF.

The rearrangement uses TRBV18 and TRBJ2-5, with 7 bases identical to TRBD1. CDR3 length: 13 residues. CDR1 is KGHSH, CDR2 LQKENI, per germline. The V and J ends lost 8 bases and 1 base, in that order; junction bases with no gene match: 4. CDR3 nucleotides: TGTGCCAGCAGAACAGGGGTCCAAGAGACCCAGTACTTC. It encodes CASRTGVQETQYF.

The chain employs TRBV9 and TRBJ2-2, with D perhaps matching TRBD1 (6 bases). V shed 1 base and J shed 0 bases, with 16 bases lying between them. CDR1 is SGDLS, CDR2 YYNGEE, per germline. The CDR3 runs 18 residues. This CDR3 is CASSVPPTTGPNTGELFF. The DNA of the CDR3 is TGTGCCAGCAGCGTACCTCCAACGACAGGCCCGAACACCGGGGAGCTGTTTTTT.

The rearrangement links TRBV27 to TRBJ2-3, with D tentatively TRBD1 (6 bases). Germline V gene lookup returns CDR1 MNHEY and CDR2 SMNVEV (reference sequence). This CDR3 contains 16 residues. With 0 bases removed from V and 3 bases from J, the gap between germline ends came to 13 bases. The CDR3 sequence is CASSLSFTGRTDTQYF. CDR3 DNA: TGTGCCAGCAGTTTATCGTTCACAGGGAGAACAGATACGCAGTATTTT.

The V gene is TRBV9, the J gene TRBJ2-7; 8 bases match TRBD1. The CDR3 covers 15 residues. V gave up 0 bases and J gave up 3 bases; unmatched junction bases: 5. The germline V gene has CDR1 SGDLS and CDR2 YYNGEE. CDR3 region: CASSVGTGPNYEQYF. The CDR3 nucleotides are TGTGCCAGCAGCGTAGGGACAGGGCCCAACTACGAGCAGTACTTC.

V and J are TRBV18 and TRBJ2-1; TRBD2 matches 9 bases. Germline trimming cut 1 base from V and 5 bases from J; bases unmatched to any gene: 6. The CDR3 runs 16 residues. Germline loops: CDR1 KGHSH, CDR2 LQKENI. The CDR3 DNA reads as TGTGCCAGCTCACCACAAGCGGGAGGTATAAACAATGAGCAGTTCTTC. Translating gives CASSPQAGGINNEQFF.

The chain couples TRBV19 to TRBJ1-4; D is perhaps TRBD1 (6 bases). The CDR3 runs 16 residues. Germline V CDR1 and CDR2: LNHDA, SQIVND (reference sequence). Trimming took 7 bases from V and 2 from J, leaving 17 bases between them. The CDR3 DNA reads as TGTGCCAGTACCATGACAGGCCGGCAGACTAATGAAAAACTGTTTTTT. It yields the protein CASTMTGRQTNEKLFF.

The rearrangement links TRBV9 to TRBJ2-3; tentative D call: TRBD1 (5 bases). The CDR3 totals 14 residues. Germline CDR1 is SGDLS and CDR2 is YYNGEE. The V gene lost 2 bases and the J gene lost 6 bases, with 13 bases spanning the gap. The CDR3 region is CASSVGQGVDTQYF. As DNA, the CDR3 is TGTGCCAGCAGCGTGGGGCAGGGTGTCGATACGCAGTATTTT.

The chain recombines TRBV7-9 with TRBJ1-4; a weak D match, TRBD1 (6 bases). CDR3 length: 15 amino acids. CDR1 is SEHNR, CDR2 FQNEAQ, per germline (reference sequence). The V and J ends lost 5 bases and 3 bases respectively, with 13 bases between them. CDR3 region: CASSPQGLSNEKLFF. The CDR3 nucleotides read TGTGCCAGCAGCCCACAGGGATTGTCTAATGAAAAACTGTTTTTT.

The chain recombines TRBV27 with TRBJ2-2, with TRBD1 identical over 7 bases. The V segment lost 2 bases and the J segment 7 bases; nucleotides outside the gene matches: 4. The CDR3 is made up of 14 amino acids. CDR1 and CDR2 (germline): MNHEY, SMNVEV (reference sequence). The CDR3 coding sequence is TGTGCCAGCAGTTTAAAGGGGGCGGTCGGGGAGCTGTTTTTT. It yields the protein CASSLKGAVGELFF.

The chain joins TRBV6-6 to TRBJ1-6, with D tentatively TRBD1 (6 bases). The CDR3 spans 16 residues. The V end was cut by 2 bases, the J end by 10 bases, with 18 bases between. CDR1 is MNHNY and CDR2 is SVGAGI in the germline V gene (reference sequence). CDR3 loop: CASSYAGTPLGSPLHF. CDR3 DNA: TGTGCCAGCAGTTACGCCGGGACACCACTAGGGTCACCCCTCCACTTT.

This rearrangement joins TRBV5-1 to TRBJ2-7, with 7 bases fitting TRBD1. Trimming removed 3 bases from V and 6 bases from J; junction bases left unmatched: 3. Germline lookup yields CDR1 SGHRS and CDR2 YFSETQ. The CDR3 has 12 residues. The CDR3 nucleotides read TGCGCCAGCAGCTGGGACAGCCGCGAGCAGTACTTC. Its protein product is CASSWDSREQYF.

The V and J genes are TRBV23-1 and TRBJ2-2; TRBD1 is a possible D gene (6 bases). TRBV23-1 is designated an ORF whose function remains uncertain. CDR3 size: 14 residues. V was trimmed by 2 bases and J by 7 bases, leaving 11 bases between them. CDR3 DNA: TGCGCCAGCAGTCAAAGTACAGGGATCGGGGAGCTGTTTTTT. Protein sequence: CASSQSTGIGELFF.

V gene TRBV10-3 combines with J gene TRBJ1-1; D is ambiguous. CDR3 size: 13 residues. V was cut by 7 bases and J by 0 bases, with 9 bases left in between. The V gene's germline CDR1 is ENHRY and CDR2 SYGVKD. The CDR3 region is CAITAGVNTEAFF. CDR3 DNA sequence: TGTGCCATCACGGCCGGAGTGAACACTGAAGCTTTCTTT.

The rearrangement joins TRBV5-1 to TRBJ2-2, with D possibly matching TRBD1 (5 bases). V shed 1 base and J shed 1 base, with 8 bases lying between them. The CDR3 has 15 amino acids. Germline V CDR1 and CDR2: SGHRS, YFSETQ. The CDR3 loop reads CASSLPQGNTGELFF. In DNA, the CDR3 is TGCGCCAGCAGCTTGCCCCAGGGGAACACCGGGGAGCTGTTTTTT.